This TCR beta chain was captured by sequencing in a study of blood T cell repertoires in COVID-19. Study context: COVID-19 samples from acute and convalescent phases originated in the United States, Italy and Spain. PBMCs, B-cell-depleted T cells, or T cells provided the cDNA or gDNA that made up the material.

Authors' data handling: The authors estimated nucleated cell counts from reference gene primer amplification. The method was immunoSEQ multiplex PCR; TCRdb's version includes in-frame clones alone and lacks a portion of them. From that table come the V and J calls and clone size; the DNA was used to work out D and trimming. The profile covers 300,000 to 450,000 clones, with around 85% appearing a single time and approximately 3.6% taken by the ten largest. Between the trimmed V and J ends, which lost 3 bases and 6 bases, there was a span of 9 bases. The CDR3 loop spans 12 amino acids. CDR1 SNHLY and CDR2 FYNNEI come from the germline V gene.

The sequence was collected from a woman aged 18-29 years with acute or convalescent COVID-19. Sequencing was done on a sample of peripheral blood. V is TRBV2 and J is TRBJ2-7, with D perhaps TRBD1 (5 bases). The CDR3 reads CASSDQGIEQYF. The CDR3 bases are TGTGCCAGCAGTGACCAGGGCATCGAGCAGTACTTC.